This TCR beta chain was documented in a study of cytomegalovirus exposure and HLA in healthy donors. Study-level findings and limits: When analyzed later, the rates of TCR association showed variation by HLA locus, with DRB1 the most and HLA-C the fewest. Researchers reported in a later analysis that common viral pathogens appeared linked to several top clusters. Most observed TCR sequences were rare, whereas some public TCRs were detected in many donors. There were 150 to 200 TCR beta chains listed as cytomegalovirus-associated.

V lost 3 bases, J lost 6 bases, and 7 bases stayed unmatched. The CDR3 contains 15 residues. CDR1 KGHSH and CDR2 LQKENI come from the germline V gene. The PCR was carried out with 60 Vbeta primers and 13 Jbeta primers. Generated by immunoSEQ multiplex PCR, the TCRdb table keeps only in-frame clones and is missing some. The table includes about 180,000 clones, approximately 81% detected once. For this clone: No antigen is known for it. Other DNA sequences of this sample code for an identical CDR3.

Sequences were obtained from PBMCs. The chain has TRBV18 and TRBJ1-4, with TRBD1 matching over 7 bases. The sequence came from a woman aged 30 to 39 in good health and CMV-seronegative. The CDR3 coding sequence is TGTGCCAGCTCACCGACAGGGCCTCTCGATGAAAAACTGTTTTTT. This translates into CASSPTGPLDEKLFF.